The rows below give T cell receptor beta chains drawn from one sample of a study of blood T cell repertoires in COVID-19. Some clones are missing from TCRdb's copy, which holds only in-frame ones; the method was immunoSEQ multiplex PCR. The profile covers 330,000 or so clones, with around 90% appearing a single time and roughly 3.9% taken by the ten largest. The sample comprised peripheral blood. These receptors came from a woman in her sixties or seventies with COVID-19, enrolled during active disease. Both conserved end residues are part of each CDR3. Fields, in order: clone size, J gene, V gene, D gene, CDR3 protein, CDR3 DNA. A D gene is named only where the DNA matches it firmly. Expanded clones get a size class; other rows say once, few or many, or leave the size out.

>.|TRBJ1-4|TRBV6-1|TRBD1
CASSEIAGGIEKLFF
TGTGCCAGCAGTGAAATTGCAGGGGGAATTGAAAAACTGTTTTTT
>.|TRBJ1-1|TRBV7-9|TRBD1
CASSLGTGVWNTEAFF
TGTGCCAGCAGCTTAGGGACAGGGGTCTGGAACACTGAAGCTTTCTTT
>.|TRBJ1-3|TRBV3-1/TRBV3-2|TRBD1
CASSHLGQGTDTIYF
TGTGCCAGCAGCCACTTGGGACAGGGTACGGACACCATATATTTT
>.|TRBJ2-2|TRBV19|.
CASRLGGTNTGELFF
TGTGCCAGTAGGCTCGGAGGTACGAACACCGGGGAGCTGTTTTTT
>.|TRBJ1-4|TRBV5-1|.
CASSLRNSATNEKLFF
TGCGCCAGCAGCTTGAGGAACAGTGCAACTAATGAAAAACTGTTTTTT
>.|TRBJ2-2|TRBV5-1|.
CASSFDSSNTGELFF
TGCGCCAGCAGCTTCGACAGCTCGAACACCGGGGAGCTGTTTTTT
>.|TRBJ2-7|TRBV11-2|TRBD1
CASSLSTGGLFYEQYF
TGTGCCAGCAGCTTATCGACAGGGGGCCTATTCTACGAGCAGTACTTC
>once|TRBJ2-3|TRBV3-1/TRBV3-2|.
CASSQPAGGLTDTQYF
TGTGCCAGCAGCCAGCCAGCAGGGGGGTTGACAGATACGCAGTATTTT
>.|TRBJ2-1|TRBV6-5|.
CASSQLGFNEQFF
TGTGCCAGCAGCCAGCTGGGCTTCAATGAGCAGTTCTTC
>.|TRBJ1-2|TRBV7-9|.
CASSLEVEGYGYTF
TGTGCCAGCAGCTTAGAAGTCGAGGGCTATGGCTACACCTTC
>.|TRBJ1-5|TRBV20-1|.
CSASEWQVRSPQHF
TGCAGTGCTAGTGAGTGGCAGGTGAGATCGCCCCAGCATTTT
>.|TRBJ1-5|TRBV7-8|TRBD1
CASSFPATGGNQPQHF
TGTGCCAGCAGCTTTCCGGCTACAGGGGGCAATCAGCCCCAGCATTTT
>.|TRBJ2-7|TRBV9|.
CASSASGGRHEQYF
TGTGCCAGCAGCGCTTCCGGGGGGCGCCACGAGCAGTACTTC
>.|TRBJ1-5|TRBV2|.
CASRGGRNQPQHF
TGTGCCAGCAGGGGGGGGAGGAATCAGCCCCAGCATTTT
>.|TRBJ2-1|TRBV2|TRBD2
CASSWASGGRDNEQFF
TGTGCCAGCAGTTGGGCTAGCGGGGGGAGGGACAATGAGCAGTTCTTC
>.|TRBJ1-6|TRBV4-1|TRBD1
CASSQPRQGARSLHF
TGCGCCAGCAGCCAACCCAGACAGGGGGCTAGGTCCCTCCACTTT
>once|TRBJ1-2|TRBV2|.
CASAGAVYGYTF
TGTGCCAGCGCGGGGGCGGTCTATGGCTACACCTTC
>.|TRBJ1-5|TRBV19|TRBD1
CATGQGGLYSNQPQHF
TGTGCCACGGGACAGGGGGGCTTATATAGCAATCAGCCCCAGCATTTT
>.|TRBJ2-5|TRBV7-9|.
CASSLGAGLQETQYF
TGTGCCAGCAGCTTAGGGGCAGGGCTGCAAGAGACCCAGTACTTC
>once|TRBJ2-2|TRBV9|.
CASSVLAGELFF
TGTGCCAGCAGCGTACTCGCCGGGGAGCTGTTTTTT
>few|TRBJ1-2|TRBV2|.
CASAGDTARGGYTF
TGTGCCAGCGCGGGGGACACCGCAAGGGGTGGCTACACCTTC
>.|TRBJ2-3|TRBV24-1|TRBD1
CATSDPGQGAADTQYF
TGTGCCACCAGTGACCCGGGACAGGGGGCTGCAGATACGCAGTATTTT
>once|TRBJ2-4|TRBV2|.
CASSRQTNPQTYF
TGTGCCAGCAGTCGACAGACCAACCCCCAAACGTACTTC
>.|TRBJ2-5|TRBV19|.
CASTSGEETQYF
TGTGCCAGTACTTCCGGGGAAGAGACCCAGTACTTC
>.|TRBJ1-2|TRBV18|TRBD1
CASSRKGQEGGYTF
TGTGCCAGCTCAAGAAAGGGACAGGAGGGTGGCTACACCTTC
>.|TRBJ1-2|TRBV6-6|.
CASSYGGADKNYGYTF
TGTGCCAGCAGTTACGGGGGGGCGGATAAAAACTATGGCTACACCTTC
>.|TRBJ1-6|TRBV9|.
CASSAADNSPLHF
TGTGCCAGCAGCGCGGCGGATAATTCACCCCTCCACTTT
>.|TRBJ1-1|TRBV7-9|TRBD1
CASSLSTGIPTEAFF
TGTGCCAGCAGCTTGTCGACAGGGATCCCTACTGAAGCTTTCTTT
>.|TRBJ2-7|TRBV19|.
CASSGQDSSYEQYF
TGTGCCAGTAGTGGGCAGGATAGCTCCTACGAGCAGTACTTC
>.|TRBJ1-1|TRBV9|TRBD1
CASSVVGQGGTEAFF
TGTGCCAGCAGCGTGGTTGGACAGGGCGGGACTGAAGCTTTCTTT
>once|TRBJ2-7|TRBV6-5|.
CASSYSESLVRYEQYF
TGTGCCAGCAGTTACTCGGAGTCTCTAGTACGCTACGAGCAGTACTTC
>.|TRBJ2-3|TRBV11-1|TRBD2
CASSPTSGGADTQYF
TGTGCCAGCAGCCCCACTAGCGGGGGGGCAGATACGCAGTATTTT
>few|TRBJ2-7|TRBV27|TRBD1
CASSFSPDRGRYEQYF
TGTGCCAGCAGTTTCTCCCCGGACAGGGGGCGTTACGAGCAGTACTTC
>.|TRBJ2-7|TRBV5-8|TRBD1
CATLRTGLISYEQYF
TGTGCCACCCTTCGGACAGGCCTGATCTCCTACGAGCAGTACTTC
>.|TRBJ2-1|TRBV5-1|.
CASSFRGTDNEQFF
TGCGCCAGCAGCTTCCGGGGAACTGACAATGAGCAGTTCTTC
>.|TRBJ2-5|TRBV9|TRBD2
CASSASGGARETQYF
TGTGCCAGCAGCGCTAGCGGGGGGGCTAGAGAGACCCAGTACTTC
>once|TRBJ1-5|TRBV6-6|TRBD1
CASSSTGGSNQPQHF
TGTGCCAGCAGCTCCACAGGGGGCAGCAATCAGCCCCAGCATTTT
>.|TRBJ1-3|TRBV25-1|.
CASSGLGKEGERFSIYF
TGTGCCAGCAGTGGGCTGGGCAAGGAGGGTGAGAGATTCTCCATATATTTT
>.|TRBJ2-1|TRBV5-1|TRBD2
CASSLGLAGGILHEQFF
TGCGCCAGCAGCTTGGGGCTAGCGGGGGGAATACTTCATGAGCAGTTCTTC
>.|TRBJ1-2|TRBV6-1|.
CASSDGREGGKGYTF
TGTGCCAGCAGTGACGGGAGGGAAGGGGGGAAAGGCTACACCTTC
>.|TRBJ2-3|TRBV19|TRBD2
CASSTGSGGARNTQYF
TGTGCCAGTAGTACCGGTAGCGGGGGGGCACGGAATACGCAGTATTTT
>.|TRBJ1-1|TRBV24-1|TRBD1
CATSRDRRFTNTEAFF
TGTGCCACAAGCCGGGACAGGCGCTTCACGAACACTGAAGCTTTCTTT
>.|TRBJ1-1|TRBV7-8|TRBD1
CASSSPDRGEAFF
TGTGCCAGCAGCTCCCCCGACAGGGGTGAAGCTTTCTTT
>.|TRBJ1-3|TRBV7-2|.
CASRLSSGNTIYF
TGTGCCAGCAGACTGAGCTCTGGAAACACCATATATTTT
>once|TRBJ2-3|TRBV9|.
CASSVDHRDTQYF
TGTGCCAGCAGCGTAGACCATCGGGATACGCAGTATTTT